This T cell receptor beta chain derives from a study of post-analysis software for immune sequencing data. Background on the study: Recorded subtypes: relapsing-remitting, secondary progressive, progressive-relapsing; some patients unannotated.

Whole-study findings and limits: Those with multiple sclerosis, the patient group, showed significantly lower normalized Chao1 diversity than controls. Comparison of patients with controls showed 4 to 6 TRBV segments more frequent in patients, TRBV5-6, TRBV5-1 and TRBV20-1 among them.

To note about this clonotype: Its target is unknown. The germline gene is not matched at one end of the junction; a read error may be the cause.

This CDR3 has 13 residues. CDR1 and CDR2 (germline): MNHEY, SVGAGI. Prepared libraries of TCR beta cDNA carried unique molecular identifiers. Input amounts of about 0.85 to 11 million T cells were used. These gave 500,000 or so cDNA molecules, so each molecule approximated one T cell. TCRdb redid the calling of the PCR reads with MiXCR, one entry per CDR3 protein. Among more than 350,000 distinct CDR3 sequences listed, approximately 39% were seen once. The clonotype originates from a girl aged 2-9 years with multiple sclerosis. Sequencing was done on a sample of blood. The chain links TRBV6-5 to TRBJ1-2, with TRBD1 matching over 10 bases. CDR3 in amino acids: CAGRPGTGDGYTF. CDR3 nucleotides: TGTGCCGGCAGACCAGGGACAGGGGACGGCTACACCTTC.